Listed below are T cell receptor beta chains from one sample, sequenced in a study of blood T cell repertoires in COVID-19. Assay used: immunoSEQ multiplex PCR; TCRdb lists only in-frame clones, some missing. The sample has around 100,000 clones; around 86% are singletons. The sequencing sample was made of peripheral blood. These receptors came from an older man with acute or convalescent COVID-19. CDR3s include the opening cysteine and the closing phenylalanine or tryptophan. Each record gives: V gene, clone size, J gene, D gene, CDR3 DNA, CDR3 protein. D genes are given only for firm matches. Expanded clones get a size class; other rows say once, few or many, or leave the size out.

TRBV5-4	.	TRBJ2-7	TRBD1	TGTGCCAGCCCCTCGGCCTGGGACAGGGTCTGTCGCGAGCAGTACTTC	CASPSAWDRVCREQYF
TRBV27	.	TRBJ1-6	.	TGTGCCAGCAGTCCCGACCGGCCGGGGACAAATTCACCCCTCCACTTT	CASSPDRPGTNSPLHF
TRBV6-5	.	TRBJ1-1	.	TGTGCCAGCAGGCCCAGGGGAACGACTGAAGCTTTCTTT	CASRPRGTTEAFF
TRBV29-1	once	TRBJ2-2	TRBD2	TGCAGCGTTGAAGGGGCGGGAGGACCCGGGGAGCTGTTTTTT	CSVEGAGGPGELFF
TRBV28	.	TRBJ1-2	.	TGTGCCAGCAGTTTAGGGGCGGGGATCTATGGCTACACCTTC	CASSLGAGIYGYTF
TRBV5-5	.	TRBJ2-7	TRBD2	TGTGCCAGCAGCTTGGGACTAGCGGGAGGGCCCTACGAGCAGTACTTC	CASSLGLAGGPYEQYF
TRBV10-3	.	TRBJ2-5	.	TGTGCCATCAGTGTGGGTACAGGGAAGTCCGGGGAGACCCAGTACTTC	CAISVGTGKSGETQYF
TRBV7-3	few	TRBJ2-1	TRBD2	TGTGCCAGCAGCTTAGCTAGCGGGGGCCAGAGCTCCTACAATGAGCAGTTCTTC	CASSLASGGQSSYNEQFF
TRBV30	few	TRBJ2-3	.	TGTGCCTGGAGTGGGGCGCATACGCAGTATTTT	CAWSGAHTQYF
TRBV27	.	TRBJ2-5	TRBD2	TGTGCCAGCCTATCAACCGCGGGGGGGGAGACCCAGTACTTC	CASLSTAGGETQYF
TRBV3-1/TRBV3-2	.	TRBJ1-1	TRBD1	TGTGCCAGCAGCCATAGGACAGGGGGGACTGAAGCTTTCTTT	CASSHRTGGTEAFF
TRBV3-1/TRBV3-2	.	TRBJ1-1	.	TGTGCCAGCAGCCAACAGGCAGGGAACACTGAAGCTTTCTTT	CASSQQAGNTEAFF
TRBV5-1	.	TRBJ2-2	TRBD1	TGCGCCAGCAGCGGTGGGGCGACAGGGCCCGGGGAGCTGTTTTTT	CASSGGATGPGELFF
TRBV5-1	.	TRBJ2-7	TRBD1	TGCGCCAGCAGCTTTTCACAGGGGGCAATCTACGAGCAGTACTTC	CASSFSQGAIYEQYF
TRBV5-1	.	TRBJ2-7	TRBD1	TGCGCCAGCCAAAAGGACTCCGGGACAGGGCACGGCGAGCAGTACTTC	CASQKDSGTGHGEQYF
TRBV2	.	TRBJ1-2	.	TGTGCCAGCAGCCCAGTAAACTATGGCTACACCTTC	CASSPVNYGYTF